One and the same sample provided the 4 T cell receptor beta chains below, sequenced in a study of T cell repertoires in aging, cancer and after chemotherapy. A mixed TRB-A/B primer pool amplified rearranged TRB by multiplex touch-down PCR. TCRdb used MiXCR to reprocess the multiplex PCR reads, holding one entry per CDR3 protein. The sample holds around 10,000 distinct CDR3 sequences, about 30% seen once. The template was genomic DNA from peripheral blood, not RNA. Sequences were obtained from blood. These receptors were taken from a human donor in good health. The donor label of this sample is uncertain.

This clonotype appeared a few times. The CDR3, as DNA: TGTGCCAGCAGCTTGGCACGGGGCGCATCATACGAGCAGTACTTC. Protein sequence: CASSLARGASYEQYF. The gene calls are TRBV7-6 and TRBJ2-7; D possibly matches TRBD1 or TRBD2 (5 bases each). Trimming pared 3 bases from V and 4 bases from J, leaving 16 bases between. Germline V gives CDR1 SGHVS, CDR2 FNYEAQ. The CDR3 totals 15 residues.

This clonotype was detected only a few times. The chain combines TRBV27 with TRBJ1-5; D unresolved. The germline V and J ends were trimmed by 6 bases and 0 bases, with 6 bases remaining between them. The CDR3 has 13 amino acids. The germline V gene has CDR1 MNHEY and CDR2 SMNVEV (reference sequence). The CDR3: CASRDGSNQPQHF. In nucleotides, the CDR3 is TGTGCCAGCAGAGACGGTAGCAATCAGCCCCAGCATTTT.

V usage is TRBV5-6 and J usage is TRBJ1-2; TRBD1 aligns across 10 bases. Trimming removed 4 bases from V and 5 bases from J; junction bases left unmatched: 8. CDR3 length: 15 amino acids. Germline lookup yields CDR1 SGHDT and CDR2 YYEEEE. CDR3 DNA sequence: TGTGCCAGCAGCCAAGATCCGGACAGGGGGTATGGCTACACCTTC. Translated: CASSQDPDRGYGYTF.

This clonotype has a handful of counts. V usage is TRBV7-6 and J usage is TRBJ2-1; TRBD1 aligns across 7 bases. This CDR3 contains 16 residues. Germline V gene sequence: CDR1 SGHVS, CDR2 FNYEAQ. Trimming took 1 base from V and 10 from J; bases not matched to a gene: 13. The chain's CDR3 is CASSLDTGVWPGEQFF. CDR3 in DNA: TGTGCCAGCAGCTTAGACACAGGGGTCTGGCCAGGGGAGCAGTTCTTC.